Shown below are 9 T cell receptor beta chains from a single sample sequenced in a study of blood T cells in healthy people across ages (dated by TCRdb to the mid-2010s). Library generation was performed with 5' RACE. The instrument was an Illumina HiSeq 2500. A second PCR of roughly 6 to 11 cycles was run with a J-beta primer mix and a sample-barcoded 5' primer. TCRdb trimmed public reads at Q25 via fastp, called clones via MiXCR and kept in-frame beta chains. Duplicate CDR3 protein sequences are folded into a single record with the most common DNA and genes. Within this sample are some 730,000 distinct CDR3 sequences, with about 20% of them counted one time only. The ten largest account for about 22% of the sample. The specimen sequenced was blood. These TCRs come from a man aged 70 or older in good health.

The rearrangement uses TRBV7-2 and TRBJ2-5, with D hard to call. Deletions cut 1 base from V and 7 bases from J, with 7 bases between. CDR3 length equals 12 residues. Germline loops: CDR1 SGHTA, CDR2 FQGNSA. This chain's CDR3 is CASSLVWMTQYF. CDR3 coding DNA: TGTGCCAGCAGCTTAGTTTGGATGACCCAGTACTTC.

This clonotype was observed many times. The junction differs from germline at one of its ends, possibly a read error. The chain has TRBV5-1 and TRBJ1-1; the D gene is possibly TRBD1 (6 bases). This CDR3 is built from 13 residues. Germline V gives CDR1 SGHRS, CDR2 YFSETQ. In DNA form, the CDR3 reads TGTGCCAGCAGCTTACAGGGAGGCACTGAAGCTTTCTTT. This sequence encodes CASSLQGGTEAFF. The complete variable domain, with remaining parts taken from reference TRBV5-1 and TRBJ1-1, reads KAGVTQTPRYLIKTRGQQVTLSCSPISGHRSVSWYQQTPGQGLQFLFEYFSETQRNKGNFPGRFSGRQFSNSRSEMNVSTLELGDSALYLCASSLQGGTEAFFGQGTRLTVV.

This clonotype was counted only a few times. The V gene is TRBV12-3 or TRBV12-4, the J gene TRBJ2-3, with TRBD2 as a possible D gene (5 bases). Trimming stripped 7 bases from V and 1 base from J, with 9 bases between. The CDR3 is 13 residues long. This chain's CDR3 is CASNGGRTDTQYF. DNA for the CDR3: TGTGCCAGCAACGGCGGGCGCACAGATACGCAGTATTTT.

The chain carries TRBV12-3 or TRBV12-4 and TRBJ1-5; unclear D gene. This CDR3 spans 13 amino acids. The ends were cut back, 3 bases at V and 6 bases at J, with 9 bases in the middle. In DNA, the CDR3 is TGTGCCAGCAGTTTCCCGGGGATTCAGCCCCAGCATTTT. This encodes CASSFPGIQPQHF.

The J gene is TRBJ2-3, the V gene TRBV20-1, with 9 positions matching TRBD2. Unmatched junction bases numbered 9, after V lost 6 bases and J lost 2 bases. The CDR3 contains 15 residues. Germline CDR1 and CDR2: DFQATT and SNEGSKA (reference sequence). CDR3 coding DNA: TGCAGTGCCAACCTCGCTAGCGGGAACACAGATACGCAGTATTTT. This translates into CSANLASGNTDTQYF.

Points on this clonotype: A junction end diverges from the germline sequence, so it may reflect a read error. This rearrangement joins TRBV19 to TRBJ2-1; 7 positions match TRBD2. This CDR3 spans 15 amino acids. Germline assignment: CDR1 LNHDA and CDR2 SQIVND (reference sequence). The DNA of the CDR3 is TGTGCCAGTAGTATAGGGACTAGATTAGCCACTGAGCAATTCTTC. Translation gives CASSIGTRLATEQFF.

CDR3 coding DNA: TGTGCCAGCAGCTTAGGGACTTTGGGGGTCCCAGATACGCAGTATTTT. The encoded protein is CASSLGTLGVPDTQYF. This chain uses TRBV11-3 with TRBJ2-3; either TRBD1 or TRBD2 may supply D (5 bases each). Germline CDR1 and CDR2: SGHNT and YENEEA. The V end was cut by 1 base, the J end by 4 bases, with 15 bases between. The CDR3 spans 16 residues. Based on the CDR3 plus reference TRBV11-3 and TRBJ2-3, the full variable domain is EAGVVQSPRYKIIEKKQPVAFWCNPISGHNTLYWYLQNLGQGPELLIRYENEEAVDDSQLPKDRFSAERLKGVDSTLKIQPAELGDSAVYLCASSLGTLGVPDTQYFGPGTRLTVL.

The chain links TRBV19 to TRBJ2-4; no clear D gene. CDR1 is LNHDA and CDR2 is SQIVND in the germline V gene (reference sequence). The CDR3 spans 14 residues. V was trimmed by 3 bases and J by 1 base, leaving 7 bases between them. Here the CDR3 reads CASSIGSAKNIQYF. As DNA, the CDR3 is TGTGCCAGTAGTATTGGTAGCGCCAAAAACATTCAGTACTTC.

The J gene is TRBJ2-1, the V gene TRBV5-1; D gene unclear. The ends were cut back, 0 bases at V and 6 bases at J, with 10 bases in the middle. In germline, CDR1 is SGHRS, CDR2 YFSETQ. CDR3 size: 14 residues. CDR3 amino acids: CASSLEGPTNEQFF. In DNA, the CDR3 is TGCGCCAGCAGCTTGGAGGGCCCTACCAATGAGCAGTTCTTC.